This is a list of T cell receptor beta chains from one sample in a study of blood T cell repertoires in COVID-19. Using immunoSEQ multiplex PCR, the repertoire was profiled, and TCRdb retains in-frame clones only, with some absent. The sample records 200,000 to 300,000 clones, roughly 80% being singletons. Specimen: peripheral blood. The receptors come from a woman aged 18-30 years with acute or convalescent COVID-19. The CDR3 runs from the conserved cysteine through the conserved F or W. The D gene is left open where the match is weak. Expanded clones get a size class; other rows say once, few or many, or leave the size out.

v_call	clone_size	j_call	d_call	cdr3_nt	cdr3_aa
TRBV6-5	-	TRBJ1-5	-	TGTGCCAGCAGTAACCACATCAATCAGCCCCAGCATTTT	CASSNHINQPQHF
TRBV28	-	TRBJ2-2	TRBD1	TGTGCCAGCAGGGGACAGGGGGCGCGTATAGGGGAGCTGTTTTTT	CASRGQGARIGELFF
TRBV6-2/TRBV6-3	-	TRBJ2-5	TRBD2	TGTGCCAGCACCCCCCTAGCGGGAGGGGTAGAGACCCAGTACTTC	CASTPLAGGVETQYF
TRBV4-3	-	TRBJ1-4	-	TGCGCCAGCAGCCAATGGGCAGGCTCTAATGAAAAACTGTTTTTT	CASSQWAGSNEKLFF
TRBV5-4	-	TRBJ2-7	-	TGTGCCAGCAGCTTTTCTGCCTTCGGGGACGAGCAGTACTTC	CASSFSAFGDEQYF
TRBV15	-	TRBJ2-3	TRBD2	TGTGCCACCAGCAGGGCCGGGACTAGCGGGAAACCAGATACGCAGTATTTT	CATSRAGTSGKPDTQYF
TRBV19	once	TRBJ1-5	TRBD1	TGTGCCAGTAGTACTGGTGGTCAGGGGGCGAGGTGGAATCAGCCCCAGCATTTT	CASSTGGQGARWNQPQHF
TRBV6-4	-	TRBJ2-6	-	TGTGCCAGCAGTGAAACAGGCTCTGGGGCCAACGTCCTGACTTTC	CASSETGSGANVLTF
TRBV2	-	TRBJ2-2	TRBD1	TGTGCCAGCAGAAGAGCCGGGACAGGCACCGGGGAGCTGTTTTTT	CASRRAGTGTGELFF
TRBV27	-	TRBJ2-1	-	TGTGCCAGCAGATTAGAGGGTCTTGGGTCCTACAATGAGCAGTTCTTC	CASRLEGLGSYNEQFF
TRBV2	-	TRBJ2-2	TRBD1	TGTGCCAGCAGTGGACAGGGGTTGGGCACCGGGGAGCTGTTTTTT	CASSGQGLGTGELFF
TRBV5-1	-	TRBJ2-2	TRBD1	TGCGCCAGCAGCTCAGGACAGGGACACACCGGGGAGCTGTTTTTT	CASSSGQGHTGELFF
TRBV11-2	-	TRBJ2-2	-	TGTGCCAGCAGCCCCGTCGGGTTCAGTAAGAGAACCGGGGAGCTGTTTTTT	CASSPVGFSKRTGELFF
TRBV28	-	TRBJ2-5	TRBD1	TGTGCCAGCAGTTTAAGTTCGGGACAGGGTTACTACTTC	CASSLSSGQGYYF
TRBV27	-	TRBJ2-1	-	TGTGCCAGCAGTTTAGAGCGGAGCGTGGGCTACAATGAGCAGTTCTTC	CASSLERSVGYNEQFF
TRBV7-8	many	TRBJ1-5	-	TGTGCCAGCAGCCCCGGGACTGACAATCAGCCCCAGCATTTT	CASSPGTDNQPQHF
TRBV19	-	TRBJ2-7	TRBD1	TGTGCCAGTAGCCGGACAGGGGGGAGCGAGCAGTACTTC	CASSRTGGSEQYF
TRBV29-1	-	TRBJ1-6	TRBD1	TGCGGTCGGACAGGCCGGTCCCCTATCCAATCACCCCTCCACTTT	CGRTGRSPIQSPLHF
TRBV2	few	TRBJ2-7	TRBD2	TGTGCCAGCAAAGGGACTAGGGGCTACGAGCAGTACTTC	CASKGTRGYEQYF
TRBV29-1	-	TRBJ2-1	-	TGCAGCGTGGGACACCGATTAGTAAATGAGCAGTTCTTC	CSVGHRLVNEQFF
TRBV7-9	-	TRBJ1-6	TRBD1	TGTGCCAGCAGTTCTATGGGACAGGAATTAAATTCACCCCTCCACTTT	CASSSMGQELNSPLHF
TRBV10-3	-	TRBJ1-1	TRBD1	TGTGCCATCAGGGGCACAGGGGGCGAAGGTGAAGCTTTCTTT	CAIRGTGGEGEAFF
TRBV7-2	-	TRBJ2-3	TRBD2	TGTGCCAGCAGCCCGGGACTAGCGCCCACAGATACGCAGTATTTT	CASSPGLAPTDTQYF
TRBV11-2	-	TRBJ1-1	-	TGTGCCAGCAGCTACCACCCCGGAACTACGGTCACTGAAGCTTTCTTT	CASSYHPGTTVTEAFF
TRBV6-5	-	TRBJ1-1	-	TGTGCCAGCAGTCTACAGGGTTGGAACACTGAAGCTTTCTTT	CASSLQGWNTEAFF
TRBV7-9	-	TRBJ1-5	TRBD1	TGTGCCAGCAGCGAACAGGGGGCGGTTCAGCCCCAGCATTTT	CASSEQGAVQPQHF
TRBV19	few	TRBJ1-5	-	TGTGCCAGTAGCCAGGGTGTGGGTCGTGATCAGCCCCAGCATTTT	CASSQGVGRDQPQHF
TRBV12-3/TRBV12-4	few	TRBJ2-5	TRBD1	TGTGCCAGCAGAGAGGGACAGGCGGAGACCCAGTACTTC	CASREGQAETQYF
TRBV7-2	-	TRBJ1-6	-	TGTGCCAGCAGCGCTTTCAGGGTTTCCTATAATTCACCCCTCCACTTT	CASSAFRVSYNSPLHF
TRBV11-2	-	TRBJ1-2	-	TGTGCCAGCAGCTTAGAAACGGGGATGTTCTATGGCTACACCTTC	CASSLETGMFYGYTF
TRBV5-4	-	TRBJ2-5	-	TGTGCCAGCAGCTTGGACATTGCAGAGACCCAGTACTTC	CASSLDIAETQYF
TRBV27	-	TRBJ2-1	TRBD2	TGTGCCAGCAGTTCTGTCCTAGCGGGAGCCAATGAGCAGTTCTTC	CASSSVLAGANEQFF
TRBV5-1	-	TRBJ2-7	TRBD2	TGCGCCAGCAGCTTGGTAGTCCGTAGCGGGACCTACTACGAGCAGTACTTC	CASSLVVRSGTYYEQYF
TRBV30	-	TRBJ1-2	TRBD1	TGTGCCTGGTGGACAGGAACCTATGGCTACACCTTC	CAWWTGTYGYTF
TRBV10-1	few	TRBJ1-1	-	TGCGCCAGCAGTGAGTCACAGGGCCGCGGCACTGAAGCTTTCTTT	CASSESQGRGTEAFF
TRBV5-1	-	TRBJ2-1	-	TGCGCCAGCCGCCTGGACCTAGGCCCCTACAATGAGCAGTTCTTC	CASRLDLGPYNEQFF
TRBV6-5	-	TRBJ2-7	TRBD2	TGTGCCAGCATGATCGGGACTAGCCTTGACGAGCAGTACTTC	CASMIGTSLDEQYF
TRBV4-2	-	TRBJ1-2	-	TGTGCCAGCAGCCAAGGGCTTGCAGGGGAAACATATAACTATGGCTACACCTTC	CASSQGLAGETYNYGYTF
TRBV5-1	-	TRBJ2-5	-	TGCGCCAGCAGTGTCACGGGGCAAGAGACCCAGTACTTC	CASSVTGQETQYF
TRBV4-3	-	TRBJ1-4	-	TGCGCCAGCAGCCAAGATCGGGGACATAATGAAAAACTGTTTTTT	CASSQDRGHNEKLFF
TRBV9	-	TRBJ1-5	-	TGTGCCAGCAGCCCACAGGGTGAGGGCAATCAGCCCCAGCATTTT	CASSPQGEGNQPQHF
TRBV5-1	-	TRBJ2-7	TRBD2	TGCGCCAGCAGCTTGAATTCGGGACTAGCGGGAGCTTACGAGCAGTACTTC	CASSLNSGLAGAYEQYF
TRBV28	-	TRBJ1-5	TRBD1	TGTGCCAGCAGCCCAGGGACAGCTGTTAAACTCTACAATCAGCCCCAGCATTTT	CASSPGTAVKLYNQPQHF
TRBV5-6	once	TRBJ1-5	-	TGTGCCAGCAGCCGCCAACAGGGATTTCAGCCCCAGCATTTT	CASSRQQGFQPQHF
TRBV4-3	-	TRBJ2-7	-	TGCGCCAGCAGCCAAGATCCCGGCCAGGGCAACGAGCAGTACTTC	CASSQDPGQGNEQYF
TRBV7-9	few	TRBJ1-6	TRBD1	TGTGCCAGCAGCTTAGACAGGGGATCGGGTTCACCCCTCCACTTT	CASSLDRGSGSPLHF
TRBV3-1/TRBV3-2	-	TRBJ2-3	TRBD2	TGTGCCAGCAGCCGAAGACTAGCGGGACCCACAGATACGCAGTATTTT	CASSRRLAGPTDTQYF
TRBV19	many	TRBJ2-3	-	TGTGCCAGTAGTATACAGGTCGCAGATACGCAGTATTTT	CASSIQVADTQYF
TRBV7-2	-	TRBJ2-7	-	TGTGCCAGCAGCTTAGGTGGAGGCCCCAGCGAGCAGTACTTC	CASSLGGGPSEQYF
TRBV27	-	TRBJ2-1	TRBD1	TGTGCCAGCAGTTTAAGACAGGGCTTAGTAGATGAGCAGTTCTTC	CASSLRQGLVDEQFF
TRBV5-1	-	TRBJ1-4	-	TGCGCCAGCAGCCTGGACAGCCCAAATGAAAAACTGTTTTTT	CASSLDSPNEKLFF
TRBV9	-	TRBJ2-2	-	TGTGCCAGCAGCGTAAGCGGCACCGGGGAGCTGTTTTTT	CASSVSGTGELFF
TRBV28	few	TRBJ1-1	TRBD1	TGTGCCAGCAGTTTCCAGGGGGGAGGCACTGAAGCTTTCTTT	CASSFQGGGTEAFF
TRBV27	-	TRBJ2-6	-	TGTGCCAGCAGTTTATGGGGGGCTGGGGCCAACGTCCTGACTTTC	CASSLWGAGANVLTF
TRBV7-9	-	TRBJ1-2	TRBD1	TGTGCCAGCAGCGGGCAGGGGACAGAAATAACCTATGGCTACACCTTC	CASSGQGTEITYGYTF
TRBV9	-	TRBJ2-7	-	TGTGCCAGCAGCGTAGATGGCGGGCCACCCGGCGAGCAGTACTTC	CASSVDGGPPGEQYF
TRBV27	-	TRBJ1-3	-	TGTGCCAGCAGTTTATCGTGGCCGGGAACCTCTGGAAACACCATATATTTT	CASSLSWPGTSGNTIYF